This T cell receptor beta chain was observed in a study of type 1 regulatory T cells. In TCRdb, the reads were re-called with MiXCR into one record per CDR3 protein. In the table there are around 65,000 distinct CDR3 sequences, approximately 47% of which are singletons. With regard to this clonotype: Its antigen remains unidentified.

CDR3 length: 15 amino acids. Germline CDR1 and CDR2: MDHEN and SYDVKM. V lost 4 bases, J lost 8 bases, and 9 bases stayed unmatched. Sequencing input: cultured non-Tr1 T cells, either the whole culture or a sorted T cell fraction (not recorded which). This rearrangement joins TRBV28 to TRBJ1-4, with TRBD1 identical over 8 bases. The sequence was collected from a human donor in good health. The CDR3, as DNA: TGTGCCAGCAGTTCCTCGACAGGGGCTGGGGAAAAACTGTTTTTT. Translated: CASSSSTGAGEKLFF.